The 18 T cell receptor beta chains in this list originate from one sample, sequenced in a study of blood T cell repertoires in COVID-19. Assay used: immunoSEQ multiplex PCR; TCRdb lists only in-frame clones, some missing. The sample lists 95,000 to 150,000 clones, 65% to 85% occurring once. The sample was peripheral blood. These receptors originate from a woman in her seventies with acute or convalescent COVID-19.

This clone was found once. The rearrangement uses TRBV2 and TRBJ2-7, with D perhaps matching TRBD2 (6 bases). Germline V gene sequence: CDR1 SNHLY, CDR2 FYNNEI. The ends were cut back, 8 bases at V and 5 bases at J, with 13 bases in the middle. The CDR3 extends over 12 amino acids. CDR3 sequence: CASHGGSHEQYF. CDR3 coding DNA: TGTGCCAGCCACGGGGGAAGCCACGAGCAGTACTTC.

This chain connects TRBV18 to TRBJ1-4; D possibly corresponds to TRBD1 (5 bases). Trimming removed 2 bases from V and 7 bases from J, with 17 bases in between. Germline V gives CDR1 KGHSH, CDR2 LQKENI. The CDR3 length is 16 residues. The CDR3 sequence: CASSPSEGAQVEKLFF. CDR3 nucleotide sequence: TGTGCCAGCTCACCATCGGAAGGGGCGCAGGTTGAAAAACTGTTTTTT.

The sample holds a few counts of this clone. The chain carries TRBV18 and TRBJ1-2, with 7 nucleotides matching TRBD1. Germline V gives CDR1 KGHSH, CDR2 LQKENI. The CDR3 covers 15 residues. The V gene end was trimmed by 3 bases and the J gene end by 4 bases; junction bases not matched to a gene: 8. The CDR3 reads CASSPGTARAYGYTF. The DNA of the CDR3 is TGTGCCAGCTCACCTGGGACAGCCAGGGCCTATGGCTACACCTTC.

This clone was seen only a few times. The chain has TRBV3-1 (or the pseudogene TRBV3-2) and TRBJ1-3; D is unresolved. This CDR3 is 14 amino acids long. V gave up 2 bases and J gave up 2 bases, with 7 bases separating them. Germline values: CDR1 LGHDT, CDR2 YNNKEL (reference sequence). Here the CDR3 reads CASSQREAGNTIYF. In DNA form, the CDR3 reads TGTGCCAGCAGCCAACGGGAAGCTGGAAACACCATATATTTT.

The V and J genes are TRBV20-1 and TRBJ1-2; a weak D match, TRBD1 (6 bases). The V gene lost 4 bases and the J gene lost 7 bases, with 19 bases spanning the gap. The CDR3 is made up of 14 amino acids. Germline V gene lookup returns CDR1 DFQATT and CDR2 SNEGSKA (reference sequence). CDR3 amino acids: CSAIENRGIRGYTF. The CDR3 region has the DNA TGCAGTGCTATTGAAAATAGGGGGATTCGTGGCTACACCTTC.

The chain recombines TRBV27 with TRBJ2-1, with 8 bases matching TRBD1. CDR3 length equals 18 residues. J gave up 0 bases and V 6 bases, and 13 bases lay outside the gene matches. The V gene's germline CDR1 is MNHEY and CDR2 SMNVEV (reference sequence). The CDR3 DNA reads as TGTGCCAGCAGGGGTGACAGGGGTATTCCTCTCTCCTACAATGAGCAGTTCTTC. Its protein product is CASRGDRGIPLSYNEQFF.

The rearrangement links TRBV6-6 to TRBJ2-3; D may be TRBD2 (7 bases). The CDR3 runs 14 residues. Germline V gene data show CDR1 as MNHNY and CDR2 as SVGAGI (reference sequence). The V and J ends lost 7 bases and 5 bases respectively, with 16 bases between them. Here the CDR3 DNA reads TGTGCCAGCAACTACGGGGGGCAGGGAGATACGCAGTATTTT. Protein product: CASNYGGQGDTQYF.

In this sample, this clone turned up a few times. The V call is TRBV2, the J call TRBJ1-1; 9 nucleotides line up with TRBD1. The CDR3 has 15 residues. Losses at the gene ends were 5 bases for V and 1 base for J; bases not matched to a gene: 5. Germline CDR1 reads SNHLY; CDR2 reads FYNNEI. CDR3 in DNA: TGTGCCAGCAGTACTTCACAGGGGGCGAACACTGAAGCTTTCTTT. Amino acids: CASSTSQGANTEAFF.

This clone was counted between two and nine times. The rearrangement joins TRBV5-1 to TRBJ2-5; 8 bases are a match to TRBD2. Germline values: CDR1 SGHRS, CDR2 YFSETQ. The CDR3 is made up of 15 amino acids. V dropped 2 bases and J dropped 2; count of bases not matched to a gene: 5. The CDR3 is CASSFSGDHQETQYF. The CDR3 bases are TGCGCCAGCAGCTTTAGCGGGGACCATCAAGAGACCCAGTACTTC.

J is TRBJ1-6 and V is TRBV4-3, with D possibly matching TRBD1 (5 bases). Germline loops: CDR1 LGHNA, CDR2 YSLEER. V lost 3 bases, J lost 7 bases, and 16 bases lay in between. CDR3 length: 16 residues. The CDR3 bases are TGCGCCAGCAGCCAGTCGCAGGGTGTGTGGAATTCACCCCTCCACTTT. It yields the protein CASSQSQGVWNSPLHF.

This clone came up a few times. The chain combines TRBV4-2 with TRBJ2-7; 7 nucleotides align to TRBD1. V lost 0 bases and J lost 1; bases outside the gene matches: 6. The CDR3 covers 16 residues. Germline CDR1 is LGHNA and CDR2 is YNFKEQ. The CDR3 is CASSQDLRDRSYEQYF. Written as DNA, the CDR3 is TGTGCCAGCAGCCAAGACTTGAGGGACAGATCCTACGAGCAGTACTTC.

The rearrangement joins TRBV28 to TRBJ2-5; D is unresolved. Deletions cut 3 bases from V and 5 bases from J, with 10 bases between. The CDR3 totals 13 residues. Germline CDR1 and CDR2: MDHEN and SYDVKM. CDR3 loop: CASSLSPRETQYF. CDR3 sequence (DNA): TGTGCCAGCAGTTTGTCCCCACGGGAGACCCAGTACTTC.

The chain carries TRBV7-8 and TRBJ2-3; TRBD2 matches 12 bases. J lost 0 bases, V lost 4 bases, and 8 bases had no gene match. Per the germline V gene, CDR1 is SGHVS and CDR2 is FQNEAQ. The CDR3 covers 18 residues. The CDR3 DNA reads TGTGCCAGCAGCTCCTATCCTAGCGGGGGGGTAAGCACAGATACGCAGTATTTT. This codes for CASSSYPSGGVSTDTQYF.

This clone has just one count. The rearrangement links TRBV11-2 to TRBJ2-5; 7 bases agree with TRBD2. The germline V gene encodes CDR1 SGHAT and CDR2 FQNNGV. The ends lost 1 base at V and 4 bases at J; junction bases unmatched: 12. This CDR3 has 17 amino acids. The CDR3 sequence: CASSLGGAGPSVETQYF. DNA of the CDR3: TGTGCCAGCAGCTTAGGAGGAGCGGGGCCCTCAGTAGAGACCCAGTACTTC.

The rearrangement joins TRBV2 to TRBJ2-1; a possible D gene is TRBD1 (6 bases). Germline CDR1 SNHLY, CDR2 FYNNEI. Trimming stripped 5 bases from V and 3 bases from J, with 14 bases between. The CDR3 runs 15 residues. The CDR3 DNA reads TGTGCCAGCAGTCGAACAGGGACCCTCTACAATGAGCAGTTCTTC. It is translated as CASSRTGTLYNEQFF.

This clone showed up just once. V gene TRBV5-1 combines with J gene TRBJ1-2, with D unclear. Trimming cost V 4 bases and J 3 bases, with 13 bases left between them. CDR1 is SGHRS, CDR2 YFSETQ, per germline. CDR3 length: 14 residues. As DNA, the CDR3 is TGCGCCAGCAGCGGTATAGACAAGGACTATGGCTACACCTTC. As protein: CASSGIDKDYGYTF.

The chain employs TRBV3-1 (or the pseudogene TRBV3-2) and TRBJ2-4; D not certain. V lost 1 base, J lost 4 bases, and 8 bases lay in between. This CDR3 has 14 amino acids. Germline CDR1 is LGHDT and CDR2 is YNNKEL (reference sequence). The chain's CDR3 is CASSQGVQKNIQYF. The CDR3, as DNA: TGTGCCAGCAGCCAAGGGGTACAGAAAAACATTCAGTACTTC.

The V gene is TRBV6-5, the J gene TRBJ1-6; no firm D call. Germline CDR1 MNHEY, CDR2 SVGAGI. The germline V and J ends were trimmed by 2 bases and 8 bases, with 7 bases remaining between them. The CDR3 is 13 residues long. The CDR3 spells CASSYRQYSPLHF. The CDR3 DNA sequence: TGTGCCAGCAGTTACCGCCAGTATTCACCCCTCCACTTT.